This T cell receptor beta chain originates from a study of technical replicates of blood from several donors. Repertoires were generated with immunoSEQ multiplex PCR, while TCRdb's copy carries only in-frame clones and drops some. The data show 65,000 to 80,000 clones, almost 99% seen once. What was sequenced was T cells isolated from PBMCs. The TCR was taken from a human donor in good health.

CDR3 nucleotides: TGCGCCAGCAGACTGGGCCAAAACAGCAATCAGCCCCAGCATTTT. This codes for CASRLGQNSNQPQHF. The J gene is TRBJ1-5, the V gene TRBV5-1; D is unclear. Germline CDR1 reads SGHRS; CDR2 reads YFSETQ. The CDR3 is 15 amino acids. V gave up 5 bases and J gave up 1 base, with 13 bases separating them.